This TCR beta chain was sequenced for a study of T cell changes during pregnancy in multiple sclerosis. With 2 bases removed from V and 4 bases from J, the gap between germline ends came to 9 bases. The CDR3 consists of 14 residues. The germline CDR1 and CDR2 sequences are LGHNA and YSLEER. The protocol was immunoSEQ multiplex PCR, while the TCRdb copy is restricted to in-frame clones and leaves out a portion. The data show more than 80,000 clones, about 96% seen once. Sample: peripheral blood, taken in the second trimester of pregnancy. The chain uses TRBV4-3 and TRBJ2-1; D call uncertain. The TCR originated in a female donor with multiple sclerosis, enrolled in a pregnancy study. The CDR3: CASSQRLDYNEQFF. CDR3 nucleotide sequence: TGCGCCAGCAGCCAACGGCTAGATTACAATGAGCAGTTCTTC.